This T cell receptor beta chain comes out of a study of immune evolution from preneoplasia to lung adenocarcinoma (dated by TCRdb to about 2021). For the study in its entirety: HLA loss of heterozygosity was found in under 8.5% of AIS, about 16% of MIA and 33% of ADC lesions, and in no AAH lesions. Resected precursor lesions (AAH, AIS, MIA) and invasive adenocarcinomas were compared with paired morphologically normal lung tissue. Sample size was determined by specimen availability and not by a prior power calculation. The TCR sequencing data were obtained from 51 patients. It was reported in the study that approximately 100 samples were used for TCR sequencing. The study combined immune gene expression, TCR sequencing and multiplex immunofluorescence to profile immune contexture across lung adenocarcinoma precursors and invasive adenocarcinoma. The immune data were integrated with whole exome sequencing and methylation data from the same cohort of nodules. Class I HLA alleles were inferred from exome data with POLYSOLVER, and allele-specific HLA loss was detected with LOHHLA. The overall cohort comprised 45 to 55 patients with pulmonary nodules who underwent surgical resection.

Remarks on this clone: This receptor's antigen is unknown. No base quality values were provided; no much bigger clone lies one nucleotide off.

Beyond this particular receptor, the publication reports: The highest T cell clonality was observed in KRAS-mutant nodules compared with EGFR-mutant or double wild-type lesions. Clonality was highest in normal lung, while later-stage lesions appeared to have lower clonality but higher T cell density and diversity. Findings were based on association rather than direct causation; larger cohorts with long-term follow-up and longitudinal biopsies were deemed needed. Top T cell clone frequencies were highest in normal lung and appeared to decrease progressively from AAH through AIS, MIA and invasive adenocarcinoma. Because every patient came from Japan and China, how well the results apply to Western populations was uncertain.

TCR beta CDR3 regions were sequenced from DNA using the immunoSEQ hsTCRbeta Kit. The paper's data handling went like this. TCR sequencing data were analysed with the ImmunoSEQ Analyzer. T cell clonality was defined as 1 minus Pielou's evenness, calculated on productive rearrangements. To measure T cell diversity, the inverse Simpson index was applied to productive templates. T cell density was defined as TCR beta template counts normalized to usable DNA, with usable DNA estimated by amplifying and sequencing housekeeping genes. Two-sided Kruskal-Wallis tests were used to compare TCR metrics across histologic stages. TCRdb stores this immuneACCESS table with in-frame sequences only. Part of the clones is absent; in the studies checked, under half of the shortfall reflects unresolved V genes, and no reason is known for the rest. D and trimming were read from the DNA, whereas the V and J calls and clone size are those reported in that table. A total of 4,500 to 5,500 clones appear in this sample, more than 65% of them only once. 9.5% to 13% of the sample comes from the top ten.

Patients underwent resection in Japan or China between about 2014 and 2017. Two lung cancer pathologists independently confirmed the histologic diagnosis of each case on H&E slides. For nucleic acid extraction, premalignant or tumor cells were enriched by macro-dissection following pathologic assessment. FFPE tissue was used for DNA isolation with the AllPrep DNA/RNA FFPE Kit. Including the terminal cysteine and phenylalanine, the CDR3 comprises 13 residues. Only CDR3 DNA remains: 39 bases, in frame from the first base. Compared with germline, V lacks 4 bases and J lacks 1 base; bases without a gene match: 0. CDR1 and CDR2 are read off the germline V gene as KGHSH and LQKENI.

Material: FFPE minimally invasive lung adenocarcinoma tissue. The label giving this sample's cell subset or site can be read as: micro-invasive lung adenocarcinoma (MIA). The TCR sequence derives from a person in their 70s with lung adenocarcinoma. Rearrangement joined TRBV18 to TRBJ1-1; TRBD1 matches 7 bases in the middle. The CDR3 region: CASSRQGNTEAFF. At the DNA level, the sequence is TGTGCCAGCTCACGACAGGGGAACACTGAAGCTTTCTTT.